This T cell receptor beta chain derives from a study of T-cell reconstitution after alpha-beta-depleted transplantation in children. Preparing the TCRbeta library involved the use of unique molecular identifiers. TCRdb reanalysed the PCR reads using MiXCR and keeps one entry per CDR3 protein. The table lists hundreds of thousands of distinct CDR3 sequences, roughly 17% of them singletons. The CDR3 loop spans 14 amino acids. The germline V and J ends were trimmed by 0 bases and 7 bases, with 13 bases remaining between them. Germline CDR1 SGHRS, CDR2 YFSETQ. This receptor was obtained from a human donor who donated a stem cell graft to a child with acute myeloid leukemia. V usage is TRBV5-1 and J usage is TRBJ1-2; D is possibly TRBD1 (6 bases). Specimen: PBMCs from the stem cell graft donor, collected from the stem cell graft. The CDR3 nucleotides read TGCGCCAGCAGCTTGGACTCAGGGGTTGCTGGCTACACCTTC. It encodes CASSLDSGVAGYTF.